The 29 T cell receptor beta chains given below trace back to one sample, sequenced in a study of T-cell memory formation after mild COVID-19. TCRdb re-derived calls from the 5' RACE reads in MiXCR, one entry per CDR3 protein. The data show roughly 89,000 distinct CDR3 sequences, over 13% seen once. The sequenced sample consisted of PBMCs or a T cell subset sorted from them (not recorded which). The receptors come from a man between 18 and 29 years old who had mild COVID-19 (a few samples of this study predate the infection). Cell type and time point are not known.

CDR3 loop: CASSPGLDYQETQYF. The CDR3 nucleotides are TGTGCCAGCAGCCCCGGCCTGGACTACCAAGAGACCCAGTACTTC. The rearrangement links TRBV11-2 to TRBJ2-5; possible D gene TRBD2, 5 bases. V lost 5 bases and J 0 bases, leaving 13 bases between the germline ends. The CDR3 has 15 amino acids. In germline, CDR1 is SGHAT, CDR2 FQNNGV.

In this sample, this clonotype turned up a few times. CDR3 sequence reads: CASSRPGTGGHSPLHF. The CDR3 DNA reads as TGTGCCAGCAGTCGTCCCGGGACAGGGGGACATTCACCCCTCCACTTT. The V gene is TRBV12-3 or TRBV12-4, the J gene TRBJ1-6; 11 bases are a match to TRBD1. V lost 5 bases to trimming and J lost 8 bases; unmatched junction nucleotides: 8. The CDR3 loop spans 16 amino acids.

The sample holds a few counts of this clonotype. The chain has TRBV20-1 and TRBJ1-2; 8 nucleotides align to TRBD1. CDR1 is DFQATT and CDR2 is SNEGSKA in the germline V gene (reference sequence). The CDR3 is made up of 15 amino acids. V was clipped by 4 bases and J by 4 bases; unmatched bases: 11. CDR3 nucleotide sequence: TGCAGTGCTACTACCAGGGCCGGGACAGGCTATGGCTACACCTTC. This encodes CSATTRAGTGYGYTF.

CDR3: CSVGASREQFF. The CDR3 DNA reads as TGCAGCGTTGGGGCTTCACGGGAGCAGTTCTTC. The rearrangement joins TRBV29-1 to TRBJ2-1; D is ambiguous. V lost 4 bases and J lost 10, with 11 bases in between. Germline assignment: CDR1 SQVTM and CDR2 ANQGSEA. CDR3 length equals 11 residues.

This clonotype was seen a handful of times. The genes are TRBV7-9 and TRBJ2-3; 9 nucleotides agree with TRBD1. The V and J ends lost 4 bases and 2 bases, in that order; junction bases with no gene match: 4. Germline V gene sequence: CDR1 SEHNR, CDR2 FQNEAQ (reference sequence). The CDR3 length is 15 residues. DNA for the CDR3: TGTGCCAGCAGCTCGGGACAGGGCCTCACAGATACGCAGTATTTT. Its translation is CASSSGQGLTDTQYF.

This clonotype was counted between two and nine times. The chain uses TRBV4-1 and TRBJ2-7; D gene ambiguous. Germline CDR1 and CDR2: MGHRA and YSYEKL. This CDR3 is built from 13 residues. V was pared by 0 bases and J by 5 bases, with 8 bases between. The CDR3 DNA sequence: TGCGCCAGCAGCCAAGATCCGGCGAACGAGCAGTACTTC. The encoded protein is CASSQDPANEQYF.

CDR3 nucleotides: TGCGCCAGCAGCCCAAAGGACCAGTCCTACAATGAGCAGTTCTTC. As protein: CASSPKDQSYNEQFF. J is TRBJ2-1 and V is TRBV4-3; D gene ambiguous. This CDR3 region has 15 residues. V shed 4 bases and J shed 1 base, with 11 bases lying between them. The germline V gene encodes CDR1 LGHNA and CDR2 YSLEER.

Notes on this clonotype: The junction departs from the called germline gene at one end, perhaps through a read error. The genes are TRBV4-3 and TRBJ1-5; D call uncertain. The CDR3 contains 18 residues. Germline V CDR1 and CDR2: LGHNA, YSLEER. This CDR3 reads CASSQDLATPPVHQPKHF. In DNA form, the CDR3 reads TGCGCCAGCAGCCAAGATTTAGCAACCCCACCGGTTCATCAGCCCAAGCATTTT.

The chain recombines TRBV11-2 with TRBJ2-5; 12 bases are shared with TRBD2. V shed 0 bases and J 5 bases; nucleotides not matched to a gene: 1. This CDR3 has 15 amino acids. Germline lookup yields CDR1 SGHAT and CDR2 FQNNGV. The CDR3 sequence: CASSLDLAGGETQYF. The CDR3 bases are TGTGCCAGCAGCTTAGATCTAGCGGGGGGGGAGACCCAGTACTTC.

This clonotype was seen a few times. This chain connects TRBV2 to TRBJ2-5; no clear D gene. The V and J ends lost 0 bases and 13 bases respectively, with 12 bases between them. This CDR3 has 12 amino acids. In germline, CDR1 is SNHLY, CDR2 FYNNEI. The CDR3 region is CASSEASARRYF. The DNA of the CDR3 is TGTGCCAGCAGTGAAGCGTCGGCTAGGAGGTACTTC.

This chain uses TRBV6-5 with TRBJ2-5, with D uncertain. With 2 bases removed from V and 5 bases from J, the gap between germline ends came to 9 bases. The CDR3 has 13 amino acids. CDR1 and CDR2 from the germline V gene are MNHEY and SVGAGI. The CDR3 DNA reads as TGTGCCAGCAGTTACCTGGGCCGCGAGACCCAGTACTTC. It is translated as CASSYLGRETQYF.

This chain uses TRBV6-2 or TRBV6-3 with TRBJ2-3; 7 nucleotides agree with TRBD2. Germline trimming cut 8 bases from V and 1 base from J; bases unmatched to any gene: 9. Germline lookup yields CDR1 MNHEY and CDR2 SVGEGT. The CDR3 sequence is 15 residues long. This CDR3 reads CASWERGRGTDTQYF. The CDR3 DNA reads TGTGCCAGCTGGGAGCGGGGACGGGGCACAGATACGCAGTATTTT.

The CDR3, as DNA: TGCGCCAGCAGCGGATGGACGGGACCAGATACGCAGTATTTT. Translated: CASSGWTGPDTQYF. V is TRBV5-1 and J is TRBJ2-3; tentatively, D is TRBD1 or TRBD2 (5 bases each). Germline V lookup: CDR1 SGHRS, CDR2 YFSETQ. This CDR3 is built from 14 residues. V was cut by 4 bases and J by 4 bases, with 13 bases left in between.

The chain carries TRBV6-5 and TRBJ2-5, with 9 bases lining up with TRBD2. The CDR3 covers 15 residues. Germline trimming cut 4 bases from V and 5 bases from J; bases unmatched to any gene: 8. CDR1 is MNHEY and CDR2 is SVGAGI in the germline V gene. In DNA form, the CDR3 reads TGTGCCAGCAGTTTAAGCGGGGGGCAGCGGGAGACCCAGTACTTC. Its translation is CASSLSGGQRETQYF.

This clonotype was seen only a few times. The chain combines TRBV12-3 or TRBV12-4 with TRBJ1-4, with 7 bases fitting TRBD1. The CDR3 is 15 residues long. V lost 5 bases, J lost 10 bases, and 13 bases stayed unmatched. CDR3 region: CASSRWTGIGAKLFF. CDR3 DNA sequence: TGTGCCAGCAGTAGATGGACAGGAATAGGGGCAAAACTGTTTTTT.

V usage is TRBV15 and J usage is TRBJ2-1; D is ambiguous. CDR1 and CDR2 (germline): LNHNV, YYDKDF (reference sequence). V lost 5 bases and J lost 5, with 4 bases in between. This CDR3 spans 11 amino acids. The CDR3 loop reads CATSLNNEQFF. CDR3 nucleotide sequence: TGTGCCACCAGCCTAAACAATGAGCAGTTCTTC.

This clonotype came up a few times. The V call is TRBV18, the J call TRBJ1-4, with D perhaps TRBD1 (5 bases). The germline V and J ends were trimmed by 4 bases and 5 bases, with 8 bases remaining between them. The germline gives CDR1 KGHSH, CDR2 LQKENI. The CDR3 is made up of 13 amino acids. This chain's CDR3 is CASSLRGNEKLFF. The CDR3 region has the DNA TGTGCCAGCTCACTCCGGGGCAATGAAAAACTGTTTTTT. Together with reference TRBV18 and TRBJ1-4, the CDR3 gives the full variable domain: NAGVMQNPRHLVRRRGQEARLRCSPMKGHSHVYWYRQLPEEGLKFMVYLQKENIIDESGMPKERFSAEFPKEGPSILRIQQVVRGDSAAYFCASSLRGNEKLFFGSGTQLSVL.

This clonotype was seen a handful of times. The rearrangement uses TRBV5-1 and TRBJ2-4; D not resolved. CDR3 length equals 15 residues. The germline V gene has CDR1 SGHRS and CDR2 YFSETQ. Trimming removed 4 bases from V and 3 bases from J, with 14 bases in between. The CDR3: CASSPRSQNKNIQYF. CDR3 DNA sequence: TGCGCCAGCAGCCCCAGGTCCCAAAACAAAAACATTCAGTACTTC.

This chain links TRBV3-1 with TRBJ1-1; a weak D match, TRBD1 (5 bases). Trimming removed 0 bases at V and 6 bases at J, with 14 bases between. The CDR3 has 15 amino acids. CDR1 LGHDT and CDR2 YNNKEL come from the germline V gene (reference sequence). The CDR3 coding sequence is TGTGCCAGCAGCCAAGATCTGGGGGGGGTAGCTGAAGCTTTCTTT. This codes for CASSQDLGGVAEAFF.

This clonotype was seen a few times. The J gene is TRBJ2-7, the V gene TRBV4-1; the match to TRBD2 covers 13 bases. Germline CDR1 reads MGHRA; CDR2 reads YSYEKL. Losses at the gene ends were 2 bases for V and 3 bases for J; bases not matched to a gene: 10. This CDR3 has 18 amino acids. CDR3 amino acids: CASSQRTSGGLPSYEQYV. The CDR3 DNA is TGCGCCAGCAGCCAACGGACTAGCGGGGGTCTACCCAGCTACGAGCAGTACGTC.

V gene TRBV6-1 combines with J gene TRBJ1-1; D is undetermined. The ends were cut back, 7 bases at V and 1 base at J, with 10 bases in the middle. The CDR3 loop spans 13 amino acids. The germline V gene encodes CDR1 MNHNS and CDR2 SASEGT. The CDR3 loop reads CASTLSWNTEAFF. For the CDR3, the DNA is TGTGCCAGCACCCTATCGTGGAACACTGAAGCTTTCTTT.

The V and J genes are TRBV7-6 and TRBJ2-3, with D tentatively TRBD1 (5 bases). The germline gives CDR1 SGHVS, CDR2 FNYEAQ. The CDR3 loop spans 14 amino acids. V lost 0 bases, J lost 2 bases, and 6 bases lay in between. Here the CDR3 reads CASSLAGVTDTQYF. The CDR3 DNA reads as TGTGCCAGCAGCTTAGCAGGGGTCACAGATACGCAGTATTTT. The full variable domain, with the rest looked up from reference TRBV7-6 and TRBJ2-3, is GAGVSQSPRYKVTKRGQDVALRCDPISGHVSLYWYRQALGQGPEFLTYFNYEAQQDKSGLPNDRFSAERPEGSISTLTIQRTEQRDSAMYRCASSLAGVTDTQYFGPGTRLTVL.

This clonotype has just a few counts. The chain employs TRBV28 and TRBJ2-7; D may be TRBD2 (5 bases). Trimming took 6 bases from V and 3 from J, leaving 24 bases between them. The germline V gene has CDR1 MDHEN and CDR2 SYDVKM. This CDR3 contains 17 residues. DNA for the CDR3: TGTGCCAGCAGCTCATACACATTGGGGTTGGCGGGCTACGAGCAGTACGTC. It specifies CASSSYTLGLAGYEQYV.

The J gene is TRBJ1-2, the V gene TRBV4-1; D is undetermined. CDR1 is MGHRA and CDR2 is YSYEKL in the germline V gene. This CDR3 is 15 amino acids long. With 1 base removed from V and 7 bases from J, the gap between germline ends came to 16 bases. The CDR3 nucleotides are TGCGCCAGCAGCCAAGGCTGGAGGGAACTTCTTGGCTACACCTTC. It yields the protein CASSQGWRELLGYTF.

This clonotype was counted only a few times. The V call is TRBV29-1, the J call TRBJ2-2, with 10 nucleotides matching TRBD2. The V segment lost 5 bases and the J segment 7 bases; nucleotides outside the gene matches: 7. The CDR3 totals 14 residues. CDR1 is SQVTM and CDR2 is ANQGSEA in the germline V gene. The CDR3 protein is CSVLLPSGGGELFF. CDR3 DNA sequence: TGCAGCGTTCTCTTACCTAGCGGGGGCGGGGAGCTGTTTTTT.

The chain has TRBV3-1 and TRBJ2-2; D might be TRBD2 (5 bases). This CDR3 has 14 residues. Germline values: CDR1 LGHDT, CDR2 YNNKEL (reference sequence). V lost 0 bases and J lost 7, with 9 bases in between. The CDR3 sequence is CASSQDTRGGELFF. As DNA, the CDR3 is TGTGCCAGCAGCCAAGATACCCGGGGCGGGGAGCTGTTTTTT.

This clonotype was seen more than once but under ten times. V and J are TRBV6-4 and TRBJ2-1; 7 positions match TRBD2. The CDR3 consists of 13 residues. V trimming: 4 bases; J trimming: 9 bases; junction bases outside the gene matches: 6. Germline V gene sequence: CDR1 MRHNA, CDR2 SNTAGT. Written as DNA, the CDR3 is TGTGCCAGCAGTGCGTGGGGGGGAAGTGAGCAGTTCTTC. Translated: CASSAWGGSEQFF.

V and J are TRBV3-1 and TRBJ1-1; D not certain. CDR1 and CDR2 (germline): LGHDT, YNNKEL (reference sequence). The CDR3 totals 13 residues. Trimming removed 3 bases at V and 0 bases at J, with 5 bases between. The CDR3 DNA follows: TGTGCCAGCAGCCATGGTATGAACACTGAAGCTTTCTTT. It codes for CASSHGMNTEAFF. Complete variable domain (other parts from reference TRBV3-1 and TRBJ1-1): DTAVSQTPKYLVTQMGNDKSIKCEQNLGHDTMYWYKQDSKKFLKIMFSYNNKELIINETVPNRFSPKSPDKAHLNLHINSLELGDSAVYFCASSHGMNTEAFFGQGTRLTVV.

Only a few counts were recorded for this clonotype. This rearrangement joins TRBV20-1 to TRBJ2-7; D is unresolved. The V end lost 3 bases, the J end lost 1 base, and 10 bases lay between the germline ends. Per germline, CDR1 DFQATT and CDR2 SNEGSKA (reference sequence). The CDR3 extends over 13 amino acids. CDR3 residues: CSARGGFSYEQYF. CDR3 in DNA: TGCAGTGCTAGGGGTGGCTTTTCCTACGAGCAGTACTTC.